One sample yielded the 21 T cell receptor beta chains listed below, sequenced in a study of blood T cells in healthy people across ages. Then a second PCR, running roughly 6 to 11 cycles, was carried out with a sample-barcoded 5' primer and a J-beta primer mix. In TCRdb, the 5' RACE reads were re-called with MiXCR into one record per CDR3 protein. The data show around 790,000 distinct CDR3 sequences, with roughly 44% seen just once and about a fifth held by the top ten. Sequenced: blood. Source of these receptors: a man aged 55 to 69 in good health.

This clonotype was observed once. The V gene is TRBV28, the J gene TRBJ2-1; TRBD2 matches at 10 bases. Germline V lookup: CDR1 MDHEN, CDR2 SYDVKM. Trimming cost V 7 bases and J 9 bases; bases outside gene matches: 9. The CDR3 is 14 amino acids. The CDR3 DNA sequence: TGTGCCAGCACCAACCCCCTAGCGGGAGCTGAGCAGTTCTTC. Translating it yields CASTNPLAGAEQFF.

This clonotype was picked up a small number of times. V usage is TRBV7-6 and J usage is TRBJ2-6, with 8 positions matching TRBD1. The CDR3 sequence is 18 residues long. The germline V gene encodes CDR1 SGHVS and CDR2 FNYEAQ. V was clipped by 5 bases and J by 1 base; unmatched bases: 10. The CDR3: CASSPLQGAVSGANVLTF. In nucleotides, the CDR3 is TGTGCCAGCAGCCCCTTGCAGGGGGCGGTTTCTGGGGCCAACGTCCTGACTTTC.

The chain recombines TRBV4-3 with TRBJ2-2; 10 nucleotides align to TRBD1. With V trimmed by 0 bases and J by 7 bases, 5 bases remained unmatched. Looked up from germline, CDR1 is LGHNA and CDR2 is YSLEER. This CDR3 is 16 amino acids long. The CDR3 region is CASSQEDRGFGGELFF. The CDR3 DNA reads as TGCGCCAGCAGCCAAGAGGACAGGGGGTTCGGCGGGGAGCTGTTTTTT.

The genes are TRBV28 and TRBJ2-3; D is possibly TRBD1 (6 bases). There are 17 residues in the CDR3. Germline V lookup: CDR1 MDHEN, CDR2 SYDVKM. The V gene lost 2 bases and the J gene lost 2 bases, with 17 bases spanning the gap. This CDR3 is CASSLNRVEDYTDTQYF. The CDR3 DNA reads as TGTGCCAGCAGTTTAAACAGGGTGGAGGATTACACAGATACGCAGTATTTT.

The chain links TRBV4-3 to TRBJ2-3; TRBD2 matches at 7 bases. V shed 4 bases, J shed 3 bases, and the junction held 13 bases outside the gene matches. The germline V gene encodes CDR1 LGHNA and CDR2 YSLEER. CDR3 length equals 17 residues. CDR3 sequence reads: CASSRGVAGVGTDTQYF. The CDR3 nucleotides read TGCGCCAGCAGCCGGGGGGTGGCGGGGGTAGGGACAGATACGCAGTATTTT.

This clonotype was counted only a few times. This chain joins TRBV29-1 and TRBJ2-7; weak D call: TRBD2 (6 bases). The CDR3 is made up of 12 amino acids. The germline CDR1 and CDR2 sequences are SQVTM and ANQGSEA. Trimming took 7 bases from V and 2 from J, leaving 12 bases between them. This CDR3 is CSARDFTYEQYF. Written as DNA, the CDR3 is TGCAGCGCCCGGGACTTCACCTACGAGCAGTACTTC.

The sample holds a few counts of this clonotype. The J gene is TRBJ2-7, the V gene TRBV12-3 or TRBV12-4, with 7 bases lining up with TRBD1. Unmatched junction bases numbered 8, after V lost 6 bases and J lost 6 bases. The length of the CDR3 is 13 residues. The CDR3 nucleotides read TGTGCCAGCAGCCCCGACAGGGAGAGCGAGCAGTACTTC. It translates to CASSPDRESEQYF.

V usage is TRBV4-1 and J usage is TRBJ1-5; maybe TRBD1 (5 bases). CDR3 length: 14 amino acids. V dropped 2 bases and J dropped 4 bases, with 9 bases sitting between them. Germline V gene lookup returns CDR1 MGHRA and CDR2 YSYEKL. CDR3: CASSQQGVNQPQHF. The CDR3 coding sequence is TGCGCCAGCAGCCAACAAGGGGTGAATCAGCCCCAGCATTTT.

This clonotype was seen more than once but under ten times. This chain uses TRBV6-1 with TRBJ1-6, with D possibly being TRBD1 (5 bases). CDR3 length: 14 residues. CDR1 and CDR2 (germline): MNHNS, SASEGT. Trimming pared 8 bases from V and 8 bases from J, leaving 16 bases between. The CDR3 protein is CASDIRVGDSPLHF. CDR3 coding DNA: TGTGCCAGCGATATCAGGGTGGGTGATTCACCCCTCCACTTT.

In its sample, this clonotype was seen a few times. This chain joins TRBV5-1 and TRBJ2-7, with D perhaps matching TRBD1 or TRBD2 (5 bases each). V lost 0 bases, J lost 3 bases, and 13 bases lay in between. Germline V gene lookup returns CDR1 SGHRS and CDR2 YFSETQ. The CDR3 extends over 15 amino acids. DNA of the CDR3: TGCGCCAGCAGCTTGGATACGGGGCGCATCTACGAGCAGTACTTC. Its translation is CASSLDTGRIYEQYF.

This clonotype was seen a handful of times. This chain links TRBV12-3 or TRBV12-4 with TRBJ1-4, with D perhaps TRBD1 (6 bases). The CDR3 runs to 15 residues. V was pared by 5 bases and J by 1 base, with 11 bases between. The chain's CDR3 is CASSPTQGTNEKLFF. The CDR3 nucleotides read TGTGCCAGCAGTCCAACACAGGGAACTAATGAAAAACTGTTTTTT.

There are a few counts of this clonotype. This chain links TRBV28 with TRBJ2-7; TRBD1 matches 10 bases. This CDR3 spans 14 amino acids. V was pared by 7 bases and J by 5 bases, with 8 bases of the junction left unmatched. Germline V gene data show CDR1 as MDHEN and CDR2 as SYDVKM. The CDR3 region has the DNA TGTGCCAGCACCGATACCGGGACAGGGGACGAGCAGTACTTC. This gives the protein CASTDTGTGDEQYF.

J is TRBJ1-2 and V is TRBV11-2, with no clear D. CDR1 and CDR2 from the germline V gene are SGHAT and FQNNGV. Trimming pared 5 bases from V and 8 bases from J, leaving 12 bases between. The CDR3 length is 12 residues. The CDR3 protein is CASSTTSPGYTF. CDR3 nucleotide sequence: TGTGCCAGCAGCACAACCTCCCCCGGCTACACCTTC.

This sequence joins TRBV28 and TRBJ2-1; D gene ambiguous. The V gene's germline CDR1 is MDHEN and CDR2 SYDVKM. V dropped 2 bases and J dropped 8 bases, with 10 bases sitting between them. The CDR3 spans 13 residues. The CDR3: CASSLGVIDEQFF. The CDR3 nucleotides read TGTGCCAGCAGTTTAGGTGTTATCGATGAGCAGTTCTTC. Based on the CDR3 plus reference TRBV28 and TRBJ2-1, the full variable domain is DVKVTQSSRYLVKRTGEKVFLECVQDMDHENMFWYRQDPGLGLRLIYFSYDVKMKEKGDIPEGYSVSREKKERFSLILESASTNQTSMYLCASSLGVIDEQFFGPGTRLTVL.

This clonotype was found a few times. The V and J genes are TRBV9 and TRBJ2-5; D not certain. CDR1 is SGDLS and CDR2 is YYNGEE in the germline V gene. This CDR3 contains 16 residues. With 0 bases removed from V and 4 bases from J, the gap between germline ends came to 16 bases. Written as DNA, the CDR3 is TGTGCCAGCAGCGTAGCGGGTCGAGGAAAGGGAGAGACCCAGTACTTC. It is translated as CASSVAGRGKGETQYF.

The chain is built from TRBV4-3 and TRBJ1-2, with TRBD1 matching 7 bases. Unmatched junction bases numbered 6, after V lost 1 base and J lost 4 bases. Germline assignment: CDR1 LGHNA and CDR2 YSLEER. This CDR3 comprises 15 residues. CDR3 sequence (DNA): TGCGCCAGCAGCCAAGTTACAGGGGTGGCCTATGGCTACACCTTC. Protein: CASSQVTGVAYGYTF.

This rearrangement joins TRBV12-3 or TRBV12-4 to TRBJ1-1, with TRBD1 matching 8 bases. J was trimmed by 2 bases and V by 7 bases; bases with no gene match: 6. This CDR3 contains 14 residues. For the CDR3, the DNA is TGTGCCAGCACCCCGGACAGGGACAACACTGAAGCTTTCTTT. Translating it yields CASTPDRDNTEAFF.

As to this clonotype: The junction departs from germline at one end; a sequencing error may be responsible. V gene TRBV14 combines with J gene TRBJ2-4; TRBD1 matches 11 bases. The J call may be incorrect, as the DNA end agrees better with TRBJ2-7. The CDR3 has 14 amino acids. Germline V lookup: CDR1 SGHDN, CDR2 FVKESK. CDR3 in DNA: TGTGCCGGCAGCCGACGGGACAGGGGGTACGAGCAGTACTTC. Translation gives CAGSRRDRGYEQYF.

The chain joins TRBV3-1 to TRBJ2-7, with D hard to call. The germline gives CDR1 LGHDT, CDR2 YNNKEL (reference sequence). V lost 4 bases and J lost 0, with 13 bases in between. This CDR3 spans 15 amino acids. CDR3 region: CASSRLVSASYEQYF. In DNA, the CDR3 is TGTGCCAGCAGCCGTTTGGTCTCGGCCTCCTACGAGCAGTACTTC.

This clonotype has only a few counts. The chain uses TRBV20-1 and TRBJ1-4, with D possibly being TRBD1 (5 bases). The germline V gene encodes CDR1 DFQATT and CDR2 SNEGSKA (reference sequence). Trimming took off 1 base at V and 7 bases at J, with 7 bases between the two ends. The CDR3 is 12 residues long. The CDR3 loop reads CSARGGTEKLFF. The DNA for the CDR3 is TGCAGTGCTAGAGGAGGGACTGAAAAACTGTTTTTT.

This chain's CDR3 is CASSSPRQGGETQYF. The CDR3 DNA reads as TGTGCCAGCAGCTCCCCCAGACAGGGAGGTGAGACCCAGTACTTC. V is TRBV11-2 and J is TRBJ2-5; maybe TRBD1 (7 bases). The CDR3 covers 15 residues. V shed 4 bases and J shed 5 bases, with 17 bases lying between them. Looked up from germline, CDR1 is SGHAT and CDR2 is FQNNGV.